This TCR beta chain was sequenced in a study of cytomegalovirus exposure and HLA in healthy donors. On the study more broadly: A preliminary data release comprised approximately 85 million unique TCRs obtained from HLA-typed donors. Study conclusions and caveats: An observed cluster of highly shared sequence variants was recorded as a likely sequencing artifact. The authors listed some 160 TCR beta chains as cytomegalovirus-associated.

Of note for this clone: Its matching antigen is unknown.

With 3 bases removed from V and 2 bases from J, the gap between germline ends came to 11 bases. Germline values: CDR1 LNHDA, CDR2 SQIVND (reference sequence). This CDR3 has 14 amino acids. PCR involved 60 Vbeta and 13 Jbeta primers. Repertoires were generated with immunoSEQ multiplex PCR, while TCRdb's copy carries only in-frame clones and drops some. The sample has approximately 260,000 clones; roughly 81% are singletons. Specimen: PBMCs. V gene TRBV19 combines with J gene TRBJ2-7, with D possibly matching TRBD2 (5 bases). The sequence was collected from a woman aged 40 to 50 in good health and CMV-seropositive. This chain's CDR3 is CASSILLGPYEQYF. The CDR3 nucleotides are TGTGCCAGTAGTATTCTACTAGGGCCCTACGAGCAGTACTTC.